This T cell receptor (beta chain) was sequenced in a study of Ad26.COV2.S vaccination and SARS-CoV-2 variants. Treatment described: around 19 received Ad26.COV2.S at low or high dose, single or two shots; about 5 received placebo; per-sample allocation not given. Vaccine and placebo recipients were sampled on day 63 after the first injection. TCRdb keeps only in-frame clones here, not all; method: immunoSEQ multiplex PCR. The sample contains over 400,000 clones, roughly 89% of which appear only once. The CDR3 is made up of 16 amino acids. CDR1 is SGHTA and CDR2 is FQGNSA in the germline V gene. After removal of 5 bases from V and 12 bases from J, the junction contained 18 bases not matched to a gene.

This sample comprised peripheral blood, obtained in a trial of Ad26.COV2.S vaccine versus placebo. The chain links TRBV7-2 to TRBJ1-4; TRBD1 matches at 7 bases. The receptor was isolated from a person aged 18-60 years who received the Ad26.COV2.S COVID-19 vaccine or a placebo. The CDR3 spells CASSPLPGQAKWELFF. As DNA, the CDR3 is TGTGCCAGCAGCCCCCTCCCTGGACAGGCGAAGTGGGAACTGTTTTTT.